This passage covers 13 T cell receptor beta chains from one sample sequenced in a study of shared clonotypes between healthy human individuals. Produced via immunoSEQ multiplex PCR; TCRdb's table is partial and in-frame only. Of 1.6 million or so clones in the sample, just under 99% were seen once. The sample comprised naive CD4+ T cells sorted from blood. As for subset: CD45RA+ positively selected. These receptors originate from a man aged 25 to 40 in good health.

The chain combines TRBV6-6 with TRBJ2-1, with 10 bases that match TRBD2. CDR1 and CDR2 (germline): MNHNY, SVGAGI (reference sequence). The J segment lost 5 bases and the V segment lost 5 bases, leaving 6 bases of the junction unmatched. The CDR3 is 15 amino acids. This CDR3 is CASSTSSGSHNEQFF. The CDR3 DNA reads as TGTGCCAGCAGTACTTCTAGCGGGAGCCACAATGAGCAGTTCTTC.

The chain couples TRBV6-1 to TRBJ1-2; D not certain. With 8 bases removed from V and 7 bases from J, the gap between germline ends came to 11 bases. Germline assignment: CDR1 MNHNS and CDR2 SASEGT. The CDR3 length is 11 residues. DNA of the CDR3: TGTGCCAGCTTGGACCCTACTGGCTACACCTTC. Its translation: CASLDPTGYTF.

The genes are TRBV15 and TRBJ2-5; the D is unclear. V was cut by 6 bases and J by 5 bases, with 7 bases left in between. The CDR3 is made up of 11 amino acids. CDR1 LNHNV and CDR2 YYDKDF come from the germline V gene (reference sequence). The CDR3 is CATRNGETQYF. CDR3 bases: TGTGCCACCAGAAACGGGGAGACCCAGTACTTC.

The genes are TRBV27 and TRBJ1-1; 9 nucleotides agree with TRBD1. The ends lost 0 bases at V and 2 bases at J; junction bases unmatched: 7. This CDR3 is built from 17 residues. Germline assignment: CDR1 MNHEY and CDR2 SMNVEV (reference sequence). The CDR3 loop is CASSLSGTGGFNTEAFF. CDR3 nucleotides: TGTGCCAGCAGTTTATCGGGCACAGGGGGCTTTAACACTGAAGCTTTCTTT.

The chain recombines TRBV18 with TRBJ2-7, with TRBD1 as a possible D gene (5 bases). CDR1 is KGHSH, CDR2 LQKENI, per germline. Trimming removed 3 bases from V and 5 bases from J, with 17 bases in between. The CDR3 is 15 amino acids. The CDR3 is CASSPQGFPNHEQYF. As DNA, the CDR3 is TGTGCCAGCTCACCCCAGGGTTTCCCCAACCACGAGCAGTACTTC.

The rearrangement links TRBV18 to TRBJ2-2, with a possible D match to TRBD2 (5 bases). The V and J ends lost 3 bases and 2 bases respectively, with 10 bases between them. CDR3 length equals 15 residues. The germline V gene encodes CDR1 KGHSH and CDR2 LQKENI. The CDR3 spells CASSPAGDNTGELFF. DNA for the CDR3: TGTGCCAGCTCACCTGCCGGGGATAACACCGGGGAGCTGTTTTTT.

The chain has TRBV10-2 and TRBJ2-2; 7 bases fit TRBD2. The germline CDR1 and CDR2 sequences are WSHSY and SAAADI. There are 13 residues in the CDR3. J was trimmed by 6 bases and V by 10 bases; bases with no gene match: 8. DNA for the CDR3: TGCGCCATACGGGGCGGGGGAGCCGGGGAGCTGTTTTTT. Residues: CAIRGGGAGELFF.

The chain couples TRBV4-3 to TRBJ2-3; the D gene is possibly TRBD1 (6 bases). CDR1 and CDR2 from the germline V gene are LGHNA and YSLEER. This CDR3 is built from 14 residues. Trimming took off 1 base at V and 7 bases at J, with 12 bases between the two ends. In DNA, the CDR3 is TGCGCCAGCAGCCAAGTCATACAGGGAAATACGCAGTATTTT. Translating it yields CASSQVIQGNTQYF.

The chain recombines TRBV6-1 with TRBJ1-5; unclear D gene. This CDR3 contains 11 residues. V gave up 10 bases and J gave up 11 bases, with 15 bases separating them. From germline, CDR1 is MNHNS and CDR2 SASEGT. For the CDR3, the DNA is TGTGCCACCGATCAGTCACGGTCCCAGCATTTT. Encoded protein: CATDQSRSQHF.

V is TRBV27 and J is TRBJ2-1; the D gene is possibly TRBD2 (5 bases). Per germline, CDR1 MNHEY and CDR2 SMNVEV (reference sequence). This CDR3 has 17 residues. Between the trimmed V and J ends, which lost 8 bases and 4 bases, there was a span of 24 bases. Here the CDR3 reads CASRFLGKGRGYNEQFF. CDR3 DNA: TGTGCCAGCCGCTTCTTGGGAAAAGGACGGGGTTACAATGAGCAGTTCTTC.

The chain uses TRBV10-3 and TRBJ1-2; D is ambiguous. Germline-derived CDR1 and CDR2 are ENHRY and SYGVKD. The CDR3 has 12 residues. Trimming cost V 3 bases and J 3 bases, with 5 bases left between them. The CDR3 loop is CAISERDYGYTF. CDR3 sequence (DNA): TGTGCCATCAGTGAAAGGGACTATGGCTACACCTTC.

The V call is TRBV6-6, the J call TRBJ2-4, with unresolved D. The germline V gene encodes CDR1 MNHNY and CDR2 SVGAGI (reference sequence). The CDR3 contains 14 residues. Between the trimmed V and J ends, which lost 6 bases and 0 bases, there was a span of 9 bases. CDR3 residues: CASSHDSAKNIQYF. In nucleotides, the CDR3 is TGTGCCAGCAGCCACGACTCAGCCAAAAACATTCAGTACTTC.

As concerns this clone: Sequence at one end of the junction differs from germline and may be a read error. The chain couples TRBV7-2 to TRBJ1-2; D remains unclear. The germline CDR1 and CDR2 sequences are SGHTA and FQGNSA. This CDR3 is 12 amino acids long. CDR3 in DNA: TGTGCCAGCAGCTTAGCGTCCCCCCCATTAGCCTTC. Encoded protein: CASSLASPPLAF.